Sequencing of this T cell receptor beta chain was carried out in a study of cytomegalovirus exposure and HLA in healthy donors. Study-wide results and limits: Cytomegalovirus association was listed for 150 to 200 TCR beta chains. A later analysis linked a missense DCLRE1C variant to TCR beta V- and J-gene trimming. In most subjects, TCR beta sequences reportedly gave accurate predictions of HLA-A and HLA-B alleles. The likely explanation for a cluster of highly shared sequence variants was sequencing artifact.

PCR amplification relied on 60 Vbeta primers (plus 13 Jbeta primers). The table came from immunoSEQ multiplex PCR; TCRdb's copy has only in-frame clones and leaves some out. The table records 150,000 or so clones, 70% to 80% of them present only once. In regard to this clone: What it recognizes is unknown.

This CDR3 comprises 16 residues. V dropped 1 base and J dropped 4 bases, with 16 bases sitting between them. From germline, CDR1 is LNHDA and CDR2 SQIVND (reference sequence). Material: PBMCs. The chain has TRBV19 and TRBJ1-2, with D possibly matching TRBD1 (6 bases). This TCR was sampled from a woman in her sixties in good health and CMV-seropositive. The CDR3 nucleotides read TGTGCCAGTAGTATAGGGTGGGACATCCGTGTCTATGGCTACACCTTC. Translation gives CASSIGWDIRVYGYTF.